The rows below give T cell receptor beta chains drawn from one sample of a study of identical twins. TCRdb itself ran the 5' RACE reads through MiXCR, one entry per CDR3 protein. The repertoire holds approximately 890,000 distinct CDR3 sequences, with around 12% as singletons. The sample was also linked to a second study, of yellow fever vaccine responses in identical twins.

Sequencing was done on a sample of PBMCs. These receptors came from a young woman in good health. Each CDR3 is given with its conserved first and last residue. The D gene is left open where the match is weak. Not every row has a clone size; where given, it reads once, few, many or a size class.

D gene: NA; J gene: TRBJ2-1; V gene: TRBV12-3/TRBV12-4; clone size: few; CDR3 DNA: TGTGCCAGCAGTTTAAAGGGACGTAAATGGAATGAGCAGTTCTTC; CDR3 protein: CASSLKGRKWNEQFF
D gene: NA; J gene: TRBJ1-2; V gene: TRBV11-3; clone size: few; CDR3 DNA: TGTGCCAGCAGCTTAGATCTTAATGGCTACACCTTC; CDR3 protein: CASSLDLNGYTF
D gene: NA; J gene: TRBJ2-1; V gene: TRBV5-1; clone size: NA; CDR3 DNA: TGCGCCAGCAGTGCCTACACCCCTGGTGAGCAGTTCTTC; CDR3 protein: CASSAYTPGEQFF
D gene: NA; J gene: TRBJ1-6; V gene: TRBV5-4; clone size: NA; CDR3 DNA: TGTGCCAGCAGCCCAGCAGGGCGAATCAATTCACCCCTCCACTTT; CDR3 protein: CASSPAGRINSPLHF
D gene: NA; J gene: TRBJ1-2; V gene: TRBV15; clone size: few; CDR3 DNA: TGTGCCACCAGCCGAATTGAGGGGCCATCCTATGGCTACACCTTC; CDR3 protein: CATSRIEGPSYGYTF
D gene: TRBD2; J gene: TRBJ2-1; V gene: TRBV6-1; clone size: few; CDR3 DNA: TGTGCCAGCAGTGGCCCCGGGCGGGAGGAGGGCACTGCTACCTACAATGAGCAGTTCTTC; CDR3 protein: CASSGPGREEGTATYNEQFF
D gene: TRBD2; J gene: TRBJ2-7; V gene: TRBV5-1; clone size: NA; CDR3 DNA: TGCGCCAGCAGCGAAGGACTAGCGGGAGTCGACGAGCAGTACTTC; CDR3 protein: CASSEGLAGVDEQYF
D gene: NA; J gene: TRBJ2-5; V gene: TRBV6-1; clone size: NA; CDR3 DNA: TGTGCCAGCAGTGAAGCCGGCTCTTCCCAGTACTTC; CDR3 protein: CASSEAGSSQYF
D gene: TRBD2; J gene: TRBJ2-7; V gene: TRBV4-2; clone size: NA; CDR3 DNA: TGTGCCAGCAGCCTCAGCGGGAGCCCCCTCTCCTACGAGCAGTACTTC; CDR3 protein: CASSLSGSPLSYEQYF
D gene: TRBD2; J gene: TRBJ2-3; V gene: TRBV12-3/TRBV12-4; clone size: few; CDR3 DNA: TGTGCCAGCAAGAAGCGGAGCGGGGGGATCACAGATACGCAGTATTTT; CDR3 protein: CASKKRSGGITDTQYF
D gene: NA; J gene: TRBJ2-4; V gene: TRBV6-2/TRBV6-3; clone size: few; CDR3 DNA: TGTGCCAGCAGTTACGAGGGAAACATTCAGTACTTC; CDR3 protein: CASSYEGNIQYF
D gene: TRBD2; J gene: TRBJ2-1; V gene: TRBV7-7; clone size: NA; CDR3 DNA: TGTGCCAGCAGCCGTGGGAATCTAGCGGGAGCGTCATATGAGCAGTTCTTC; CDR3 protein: CASSRGNLAGASYEQFF
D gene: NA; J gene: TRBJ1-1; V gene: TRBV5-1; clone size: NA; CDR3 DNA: TGCGCCAGCAGCTTGGCCGGGCAGATTAGAAACACTGAAGCTTTCTTT; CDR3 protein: CASSLAGQIRNTEAFF
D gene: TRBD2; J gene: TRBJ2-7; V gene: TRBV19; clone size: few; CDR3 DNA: TGTGCCAGTAGTACCGCAAGCGGGAGTCTCTACGAGCAGTACTTC; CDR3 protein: CASSTASGSLYEQYF
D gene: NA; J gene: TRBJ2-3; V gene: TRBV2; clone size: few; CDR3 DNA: TGTGCCAGCAGTGAGGCTAGCGCGAACACAGATACGCAGTATTTT; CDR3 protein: CASSEASANTDTQYF
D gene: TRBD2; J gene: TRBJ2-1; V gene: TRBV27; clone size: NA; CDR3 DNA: TGTGCCAGCAGTCCTAGCGGGAGGGCCTGGTTCTTC; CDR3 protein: CASSPSGRAWFF
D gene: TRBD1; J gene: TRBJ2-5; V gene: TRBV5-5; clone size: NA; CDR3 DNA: TGTGCCAGCAGCAATGACCGGACAGGGGGAGGGACCCAGTACTTC; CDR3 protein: CASSNDRTGGGTQYF
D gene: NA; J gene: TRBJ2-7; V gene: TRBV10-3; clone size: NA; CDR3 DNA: TGTGCCATCAGTGAGGGGACTCTCTACGAGCAGTACTTC; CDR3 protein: CAISEGTLYEQYF
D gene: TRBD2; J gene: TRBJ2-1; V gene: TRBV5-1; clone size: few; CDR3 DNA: TGCGCCAGCAGCTTACGGACTAGCGGGACTCATTACTACTACAATGAGCAGTTCTTC; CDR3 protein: CASSLRTSGTHYYYNEQFF
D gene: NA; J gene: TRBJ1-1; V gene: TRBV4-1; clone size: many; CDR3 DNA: TGCGCCAGCAGCCAAGACCGGGGCCCTGAAGCTTTCTTT; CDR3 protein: CASSQDRGPEAFF
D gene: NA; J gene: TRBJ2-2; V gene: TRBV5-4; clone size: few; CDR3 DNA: TGTGCCAGCAGTCACAAGGGAGCGGCCGGGGAGCTGTTTTTT; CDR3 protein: CASSHKGAAGELFF
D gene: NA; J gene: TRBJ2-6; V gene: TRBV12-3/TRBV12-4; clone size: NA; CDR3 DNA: TGTGCCAGCAGCCGTGGGGCATCAGGGGCCAACGTCCTGACTTTC; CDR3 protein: CASSRGASGANVLTF
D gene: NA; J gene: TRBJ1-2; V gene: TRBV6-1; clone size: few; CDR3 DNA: TGTGCCAGCAGTGATCCGGGCAGGGAAGATGGCTACACCTTC; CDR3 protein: CASSDPGREDGYTF
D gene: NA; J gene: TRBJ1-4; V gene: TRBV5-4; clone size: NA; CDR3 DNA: TGTGCCAGCAGCTCGATGGGAGCTAATGAAAAACTGTTTTTT; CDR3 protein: CASSSMGANEKLFF
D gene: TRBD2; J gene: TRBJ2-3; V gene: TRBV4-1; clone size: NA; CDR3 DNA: TGCGCCAGCAGCCAAGTCCGACCCGGGACTATCGGGAGTCCGTCGGATACGCAGTATTTT; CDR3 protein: CASSQVRPGTIGSPSDTQYF
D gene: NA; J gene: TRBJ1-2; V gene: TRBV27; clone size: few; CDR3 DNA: TGTGCCAGCAGTCAACGAGGGCTCGGCGGTGATGGCTACACCTTC; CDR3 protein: CASSQRGLGGDGYTF
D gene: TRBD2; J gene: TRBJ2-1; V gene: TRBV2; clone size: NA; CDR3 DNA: TGTGCCAGCAGGGGGACTAGCGGGGAGCAGTTCTTC; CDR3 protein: CASRGTSGEQFF
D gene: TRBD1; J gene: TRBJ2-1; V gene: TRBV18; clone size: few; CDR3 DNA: TGTGCCAGCTCGGGGACAGGGGGGAGTCAAGAATCCTACAATGAGCAGTTCTTC; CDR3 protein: CASSGTGGSQESYNEQFF
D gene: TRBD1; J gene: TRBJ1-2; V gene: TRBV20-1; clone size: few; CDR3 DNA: TGCAGTGCTATGGGGACAGGAGGGTCCAACTATGGCTACACCTTC; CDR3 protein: CSAMGTGGSNYGYTF
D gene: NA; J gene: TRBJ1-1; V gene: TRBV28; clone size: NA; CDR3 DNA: TGTGCCAGCAGTTTAAGGGGGTCATACACTGAAGCTTTCTTT; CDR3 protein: CASSLRGSYTEAFF
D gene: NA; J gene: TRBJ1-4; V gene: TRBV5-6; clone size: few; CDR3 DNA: TGTGCCAGCAGCTTGGGGCAGACCGGCGGAAAACTGTTTTTT; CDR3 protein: CASSLGQTGGKLFF
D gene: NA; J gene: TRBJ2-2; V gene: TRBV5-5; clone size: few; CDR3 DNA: TGTGCCAGCAGCTTGGCCCCCCCTAGCGTCGCCGGGGAGCTGTTTTTT; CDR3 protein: CASSLAPPSVAGELFF
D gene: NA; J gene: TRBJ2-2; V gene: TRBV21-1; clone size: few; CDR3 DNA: TGTGCCAGCAGCAAAGAAAAGACAAGACGGACCGGGGAGCTGTTTTTT; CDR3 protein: CASSKEKTRRTGELFF
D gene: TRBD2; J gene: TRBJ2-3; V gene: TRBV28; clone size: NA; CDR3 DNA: TGTGCCAGCAGGTCCCCGGGACTAGCGGGGGGGTCCACAGATACGCAGTATTTT; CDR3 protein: CASRSPGLAGGSTDTQYF
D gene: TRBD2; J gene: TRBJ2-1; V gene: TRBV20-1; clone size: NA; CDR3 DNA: TGCAGTGCCCCCCTTTCGACTAGCAGGTCCTACAATGAGCAGTTCTTC; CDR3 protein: CSAPLSTSRSYNEQFF
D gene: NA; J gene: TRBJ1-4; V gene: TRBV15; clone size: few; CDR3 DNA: TGTGCCACCAGCCTCTGGCAGGGCGAAAAACTGTTTTTT; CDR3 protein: CATSLWQGEKLFF
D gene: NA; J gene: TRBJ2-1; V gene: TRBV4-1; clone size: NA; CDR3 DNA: TGCGCCAGCAGCCAAGAAAGCAGGACGGTGTATAATGAGCAGTTCTTC; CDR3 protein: CASSQESRTVYNEQFF